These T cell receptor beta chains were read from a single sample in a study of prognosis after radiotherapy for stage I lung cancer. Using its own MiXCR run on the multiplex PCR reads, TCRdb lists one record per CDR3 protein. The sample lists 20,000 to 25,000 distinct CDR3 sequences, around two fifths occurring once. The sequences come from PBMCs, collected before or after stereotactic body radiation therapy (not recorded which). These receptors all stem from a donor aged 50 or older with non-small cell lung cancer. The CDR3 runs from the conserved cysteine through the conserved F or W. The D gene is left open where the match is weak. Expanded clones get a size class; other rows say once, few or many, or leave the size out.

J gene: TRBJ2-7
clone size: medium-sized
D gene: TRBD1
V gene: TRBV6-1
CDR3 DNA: TGTGCCAGCAGTGAAGCGGGGACAGGGGGCTACGAGCAGTACTTC
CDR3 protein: CASSEAGTGGYEQYF

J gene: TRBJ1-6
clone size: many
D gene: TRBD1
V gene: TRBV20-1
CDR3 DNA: TGCAGTGCTACCGGGGACAGTTATAATTCACCCCTCCACTTT
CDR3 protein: CSATGDSYNSPLHF

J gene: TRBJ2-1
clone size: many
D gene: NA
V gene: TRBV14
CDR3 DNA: TGTGCCAGCAGCCCTCTGCGAGGGAACAATGAGCAGTTCTTC
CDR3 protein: CASSPLRGNNEQFF

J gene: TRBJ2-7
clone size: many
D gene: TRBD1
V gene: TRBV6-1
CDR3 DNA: TGTGCCAGCAGAACAGGGGTCCTCCTCTCCTACGAGCAGTACTTC
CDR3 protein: CASRTGVLLSYEQYF

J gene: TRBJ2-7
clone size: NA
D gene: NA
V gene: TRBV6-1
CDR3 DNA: TGTGCCAGCAGCCAGAAATTCGTTGGGTACGAGCAGTACTTC
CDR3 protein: CASSQKFVGYEQYF

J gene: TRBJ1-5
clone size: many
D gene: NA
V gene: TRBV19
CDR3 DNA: TGTGCCTGTAGTATAGATCGGGCTTTCACGGCAGGGGAGAGGAATCAGCCCCAGCATTTT
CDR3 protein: CACSIDRAFTAGERNQPQHF

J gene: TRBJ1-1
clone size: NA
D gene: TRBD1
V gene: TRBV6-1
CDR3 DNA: TGTGCCAGCAGTACAGGGGACGTCACTGAAGCTTTCTTT
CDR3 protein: CASSTGDVTEAFF

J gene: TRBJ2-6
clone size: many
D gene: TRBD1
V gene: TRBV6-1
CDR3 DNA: TGTGCCAGCAGTTACGCGGACAGGGGGAACTCTGGGGCCAACGTCCTGACTTTC
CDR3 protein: CASSYADRGNSGANVLTF

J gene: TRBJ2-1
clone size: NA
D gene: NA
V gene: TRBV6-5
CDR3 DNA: TGTGCCAGCAGTTACAAACTAGATTACAATGAGCAGTTCTTC
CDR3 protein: CASSYKLDYNEQFF

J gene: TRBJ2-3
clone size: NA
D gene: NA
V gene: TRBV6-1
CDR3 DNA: TGTGCCAGCAGTGCCGAGGTCTTAGCATACACAGATACGCAGTATTTT
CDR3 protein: CASSAEVLAYTDTQYF

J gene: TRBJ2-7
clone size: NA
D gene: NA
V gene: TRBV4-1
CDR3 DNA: TGCGCCAGCAGGCAACTATCGGGCGGTCCCTACGAGCAGTACTTC
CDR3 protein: CASRQLSGGPYEQYF

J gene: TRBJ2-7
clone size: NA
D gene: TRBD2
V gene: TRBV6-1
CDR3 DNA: TGTGCCATCAACCATCTGCGGGAGACGAGCGAGCAGTACTTC
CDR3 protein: CAINHLRETSEQYF

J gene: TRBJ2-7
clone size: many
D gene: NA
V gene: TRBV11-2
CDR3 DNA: TGTGCCAGCAGCTTAACGCGCTACGAGCAGTACTTC
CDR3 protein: CASSLTRYEQYF

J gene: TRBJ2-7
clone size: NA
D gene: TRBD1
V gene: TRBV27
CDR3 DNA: TGTTCCATCAGTTCCGTAGACAGGGACGAGCAGTACTTC
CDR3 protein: CSISSVDRDEQYF

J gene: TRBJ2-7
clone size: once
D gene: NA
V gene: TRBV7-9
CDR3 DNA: TGTGCCAGCATCCCCTCAGTCGGCAGGGCCTCCTACGAGCAGTACTTC
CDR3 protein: CASIPSVGRASYEQYF

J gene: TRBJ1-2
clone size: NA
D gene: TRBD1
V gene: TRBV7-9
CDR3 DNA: TGTGCCAGCAGCTTAGACAGGGGGCACGATGGCTACACCTTC
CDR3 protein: CASSLDRGHDGYTF

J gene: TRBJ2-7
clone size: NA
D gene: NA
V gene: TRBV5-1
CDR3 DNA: TGCGCCAGCAGCTCCAGGGTTTCCTACGAGCAGTACTTC
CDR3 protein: CASSSRVSYEQYF

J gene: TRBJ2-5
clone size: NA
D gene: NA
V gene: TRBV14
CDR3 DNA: TGTGCCAGCAGCCAAGATCGAACTTCCTCAGGGGAGACCCAGTACTTC
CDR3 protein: CASSQDRTSSGETQYF

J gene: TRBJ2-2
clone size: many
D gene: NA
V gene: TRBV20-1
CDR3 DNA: TGCAGTGCTAGAAATAGGAGGGATCTCACCGGGGAGCTGTTTTTT
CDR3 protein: CSARNRRDLTGELFF

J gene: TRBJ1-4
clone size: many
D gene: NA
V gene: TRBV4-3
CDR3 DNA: TGCGCCAGCAGCCAAGATCCCACCCGAACTAATGAAAAACTGTTTTTT
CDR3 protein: CASSQDPTRTNEKLFF

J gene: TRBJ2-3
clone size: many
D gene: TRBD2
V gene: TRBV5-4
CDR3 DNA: TGTGCCAGCAGCCTTGCGGGGGGGTCGGATACGCAGTATTTT
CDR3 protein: CASSLAGGSDTQYF

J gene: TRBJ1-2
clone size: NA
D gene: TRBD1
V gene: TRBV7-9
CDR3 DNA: TGTGCCAGCAGCTTAGGACAGGGTATAGGCTATGGCTACACCTTC
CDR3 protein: CASSLGQGIGYGYTF

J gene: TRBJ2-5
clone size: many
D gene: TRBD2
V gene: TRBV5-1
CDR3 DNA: TGCGTCAGCAGCACTAGCGGGAGGAAGACCCAGTACTTC
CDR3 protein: CVSSTSGRKTQYF

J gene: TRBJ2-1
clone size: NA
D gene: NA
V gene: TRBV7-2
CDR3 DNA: TGTGCCAGCAGCGAGATGACAGGTGCCGCCGGTAATGAGCAGTTCTTC
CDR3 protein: CASSEMTGAAGNEQFF

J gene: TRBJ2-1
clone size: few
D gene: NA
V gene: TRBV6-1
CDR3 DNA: TGTGCCAGCAGTGCTCCCAGCAATGAGCAGTTCTTC
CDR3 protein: CASSAPSNEQFF

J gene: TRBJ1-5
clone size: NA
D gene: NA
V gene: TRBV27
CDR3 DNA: TGTGCCAGCATTTTTCGGCAGGGGTATCAGCCCCATCATTTT
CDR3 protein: CASIFRQGYQPHHF

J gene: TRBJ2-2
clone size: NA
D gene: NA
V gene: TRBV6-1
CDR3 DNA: TGTGCCAGCAGTGTTAGCGAGAACACCGCGGAGCTGTTTTTT
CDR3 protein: CASSVSENTAELFF

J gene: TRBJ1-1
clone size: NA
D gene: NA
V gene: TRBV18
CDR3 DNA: TGTGCCAGCACACCACGGGGGCAGAACACTGAAGCTTTCTTT
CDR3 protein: CASTPRGQNTEAFF

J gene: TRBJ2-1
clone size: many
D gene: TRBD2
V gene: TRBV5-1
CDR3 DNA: TGCGCCAGCAGCTTGACTAGCGGGAGTAGAAATGAGCAGTTCTTC
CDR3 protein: CASSLTSGSRNEQFF

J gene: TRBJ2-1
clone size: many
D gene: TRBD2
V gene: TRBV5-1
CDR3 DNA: TGCGCCAGCAGCTTGGGGGCGGGAGGAACCGGTGAGCAGTTCTTC
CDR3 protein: CASSLGAGGTGEQFF

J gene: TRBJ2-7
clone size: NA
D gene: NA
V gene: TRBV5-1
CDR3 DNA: TGCGCCAGCAGCTTGGGACAGGGACTACGCGAGCAGTACTTC
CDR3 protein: CASSLGQGLREQYF

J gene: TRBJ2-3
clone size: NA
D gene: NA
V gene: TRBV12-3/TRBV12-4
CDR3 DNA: TGTGCCAGCAGTGGTAGGGGGTCAGATACGCAGTATTTT
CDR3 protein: CASSGRGSDTQYF

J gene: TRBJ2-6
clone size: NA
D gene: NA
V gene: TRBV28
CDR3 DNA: TGTGCCAGCAAAGGGAGGGGGAGGGGACGTGGGGCAAACGTCATGACTTTC
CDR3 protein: CASKGRGRGRGANVMTF

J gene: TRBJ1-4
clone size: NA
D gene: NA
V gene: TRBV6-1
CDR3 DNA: TGTGCCAGCAGTGAAGGGGGAGGTACTAATGAAAAACTGTTTTTT
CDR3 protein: CASSEGGGTNEKLFF

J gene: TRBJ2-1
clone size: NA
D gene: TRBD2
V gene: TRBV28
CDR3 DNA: TGTGCCAGCAGTTCGATACTAGCGGGAGATAATGAGCAGTTCTTC
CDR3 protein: CASSSILAGDNEQFF

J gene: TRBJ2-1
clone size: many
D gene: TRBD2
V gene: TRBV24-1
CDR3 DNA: TGTGCCACCAGTGATTCCCGCCCTAGCGGGGTCTACAATGAGCAGTTCTTC
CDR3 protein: CATSDSRPSGVYNEQFF

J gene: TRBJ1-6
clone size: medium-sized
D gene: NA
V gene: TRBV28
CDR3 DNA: TGTGCCAGCAGTTTTGGGGGGGGCTATAATTCACCCCTCCACTTT
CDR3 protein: CASSFGGGYNSPLHF

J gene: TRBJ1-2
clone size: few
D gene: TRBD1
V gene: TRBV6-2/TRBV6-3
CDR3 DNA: TGTGCCAGCAGTTACTCGAAGTATACAGGGGGCTATGGCTACACCTTC
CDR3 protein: CASSYSKYTGGYGYTF

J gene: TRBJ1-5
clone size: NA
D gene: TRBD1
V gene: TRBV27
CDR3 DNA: TGTGCCAGCAGTTTACAGGGACAGGGGAGAAATCAGCCCCAGCATTTT
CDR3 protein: CASSLQGQGRNQPQHF

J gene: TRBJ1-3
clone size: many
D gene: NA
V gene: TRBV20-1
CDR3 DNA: TGCAGTGCCCTGGCGGGCGCCCCCAACACCATATATTTT
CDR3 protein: CSALAGAPNTIYF

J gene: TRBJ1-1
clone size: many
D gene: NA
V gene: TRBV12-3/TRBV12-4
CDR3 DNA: TGTGCCAGCAGTCCCGGGACACTCAAGGCGAACACTGAAGCTTTCTTT
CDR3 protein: CASSPGTLKANTEAFF

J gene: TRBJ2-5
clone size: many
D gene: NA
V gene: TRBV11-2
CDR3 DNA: TGTGCCAGCAGCTTACCCCCAGGGACGCCCCAAGAGACCCAGTACTTC
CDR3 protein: CASSLPPGTPQETQYF